These T cell receptor beta chains were read from a single sample in a study of CD8 T cells in ankylosing spondylitis. TCRdb called the 5' RACE reads again in MiXCR, with one record for every CDR3 protein. The sample yields about 270,000 distinct CDR3 sequences, under 35% seen once. The sequencing sample was made of blood, either unsorted or a sorted T cell fraction (not recorded which). Receptors originate from a male donor with ankylosing spondylitis or in good health (not recorded which). Both conserved end residues are part of each CDR3. Each record gives: J gene, V gene, D gene, clone size, CDR3 length, CDR3 protein, CDR3 DNA. A D gene is named only where the DNA matches it firmly. Not every row has a clone size; where given, it reads once, few, many or a size class.

j_gene: TRBJ2-3
v_gene: TRBV20-1
d_gene: .
abundance: many
len: 14
CDR3aa: CSASGQGIVDTQYF
CDR3nt: TGCAGTGCTAGTGGGCAGGGAATAGTGGATACGCAGTATTTT

j_gene: TRBJ2-7
v_gene: TRBV7-9
d_gene: .
abundance: .
len: 13
CDR3aa: CASSLAQTYEQYF
CDR3nt: TGTGCCAGCAGCTTAGCCCAAACCTACGAGCAGTACTTC

j_gene: TRBJ1-1
v_gene: TRBV5-1
d_gene: .
abundance: .
len: 14
CDR3aa: CASSSLGGNTEAFF
CDR3nt: TGCGCCAGCAGCTCCTTGGGAGGGAACACTGAAGCTTTCTTT

j_gene: TRBJ1-5
v_gene: TRBV20-1
d_gene: .
abundance: .
len: 16
CDR3aa: CSALSWGRKDNQPQHF
CDR3nt: TGCAGTGCCCTTTCTTGGGGCCGGAAAGACAATCAGCCCCAGCATTTT

j_gene: TRBJ2-2
v_gene: TRBV12-3/TRBV12-4
d_gene: .
abundance: few
len: 13
CDR3aa: CASRQANTGELFF
CDR3nt: TGTGCCAGCAGGCAAGCGAACACCGGGGAGCTGTTTTTT

j_gene: TRBJ2-2
v_gene: TRBV20-1
d_gene: .
abundance: few
len: 14
CDR3aa: CSARWQGGTGELFF
CDR3nt: TGCAGTGCTAGATGGCAGGGTGGCACCGGGGAGCTGTTTTTT

j_gene: TRBJ2-7
v_gene: TRBV9
d_gene: TRBD2
abundance: once
len: 14
CDR3aa: CASSPGLAGFEQYF
CDR3nt: TGTGCCAGCAGCCCGGGACTAGCGGGGTTCGAGCAGTACTTC

j_gene: TRBJ1-2
v_gene: TRBV12-3/TRBV12-4
d_gene: .
abundance: few
len: 13
CDR3aa: CASSLGSPYGYTF
CDR3nt: TGTGCCAGCAGTTTAGGCAGCCCCTATGGCTACACCTTC

j_gene: TRBJ2-2
v_gene: TRBV6-1
d_gene: .
abundance: .
len: 14
CDR3aa: CATQTGVNTGELFF
CDR3nt: TGTGCCACCCAGACAGGCGTAAACACCGGGGAGCTGTTTTTT

j_gene: TRBJ2-1
v_gene: TRBV27
d_gene: .
abundance: .
len: 16
CDR3aa: CASSFGEPGPYNEQFF
CDR3nt: TGTGCCAGCAGTTTCGGTGAGCCAGGGCCCTACAATGAGCAGTTCTTC

j_gene: TRBJ2-5
v_gene: TRBV5-4
d_gene: .
abundance: .
len: 14
CDR3aa: CASSSGQKQETQYF
CDR3nt: TGTGCCAGCAGCTCTGGACAGAAGCAAGAGACCCAGTACTTC

j_gene: TRBJ1-2
v_gene: TRBV11-1
d_gene: .
abundance: once
len: 14
CDR3aa: CASSLRRTDYGYTF
CDR3nt: TGTGCCAGCAGCCTGCGCCGGACAGATTATGGCTACACCTTC

j_gene: TRBJ2-5
v_gene: TRBV4-1
d_gene: .
abundance: .
len: 14
CDR3aa: CASSQEYGLETQYF
CDR3nt: TGCGCCAGCAGCCAAGAATATGGATTGGAGACCCAGTACTTC

j_gene: TRBJ1-2
v_gene: TRBV29-1
d_gene: .
abundance: many
len: 13
CDR3aa: CSVDAGVGYGYTF
CDR3nt: TGCAGCGTTGACGCAGGGGTGGGCTATGGCTACACCTTC

j_gene: TRBJ1-2
v_gene: TRBV20-1
d_gene: TRBD1
abundance: .
len: 13
CDR3aa: CSARGQMNYGYTF
CDR3nt: TGCAGTGCCCGGGGACAGATGAACTATGGCTACACCTTC

j_gene: TRBJ2-3
v_gene: TRBV7-9
d_gene: .
abundance: .
len: 15
CDR3aa: CASSTTQDRTDTQYF
CDR3nt: TGTGCCAGCAGCACAACACAAGATCGGACAGATACGCAGTATTTT

j_gene: TRBJ1-5
v_gene: TRBV12-3/TRBV12-4
d_gene: .
abundance: few
len: 15
CDR3aa: CASSVTLNSNQPQHF
CDR3nt: TGTGCCAGCAGTGTTACCCTAAATAGCAATCAGCCCCAGCATTTT

j_gene: TRBJ2-1
v_gene: TRBV5-6
d_gene: .
abundance: few
len: 11
CDR3aa: CASSFRNEQFF
CDR3nt: TGTGCCAGCAGCTTTAGAAATGAGCAGTTCTTC

j_gene: TRBJ2-1
v_gene: TRBV5-6
d_gene: .
abundance: .
len: 16
CDR3aa: CASSSGFGMGNNEQFF
CDR3nt: TGTGCCAGCAGCTCCGGCTTCGGGATGGGAAACAATGAGCAGTTCTTC

j_gene: TRBJ1-4
v_gene: TRBV28
d_gene: TRBD1
abundance: few
len: 15
CDR3aa: CASSTGQPTNEKLFF
CDR3nt: TGTGCCAGCAGTACGGGACAGCCAACTAATGAAAAACTGTTTTTT

j_gene: TRBJ2-1
v_gene: TRBV29-1
d_gene: .
abundance: few
len: 11
CDR3aa: CSGGMGSRKFF
CDR3nt: TGCAGCGGGGGGATGGGTTCGAGGAAGTTCTTC

j_gene: TRBJ2-3
v_gene: TRBV6-2/TRBV6-3
d_gene: .
abundance: .
len: 15
CDR3aa: CASSYGPNKADTQYF
CDR3nt: TGTGCCAGCAGTTACGGCCCCAATAAGGCGGATACGCAGTATTTT

j_gene: TRBJ1-5
v_gene: TRBV20-1
d_gene: .
abundance: few
len: 13
CDR3aa: CSASQGGNQPQHF
CDR3nt: TGCAGTGCGTCTCAGGGTGGCAATCAGCCCCAGCATTTT

j_gene: TRBJ1-4
v_gene: TRBV25-1
d_gene: TRBD1
abundance: .
len: 12
CDR3aa: CATGTGPEKLFF
CDR3nt: TGTGCCACCGGGACAGGCCCTGAAAAACTGTTTTTT

j_gene: TRBJ2-1
v_gene: TRBV20-1
d_gene: .
abundance: few
len: 13
CDR3aa: CSAPSTSYNEQFF
CDR3nt: TGCAGTGCCCCAAGTACCTCCTACAATGAGCAGTTCTTC

j_gene: TRBJ2-7
v_gene: TRBV20-1
d_gene: .
abundance: .
len: 13
CDR3aa: CSAPAPSSYEQYF
CDR3nt: TGCAGTGCCCCAGCCCCCAGCTCCTACGAGCAGTACTTC

j_gene: TRBJ2-1
v_gene: TRBV28
d_gene: TRBD2
abundance: .
len: 14
CDR3aa: CASRWTSDYNEQFF
CDR3nt: TGTGCCAGCAGATGGACTAGCGATTACAATGAGCAGTTCTTC

j_gene: TRBJ2-7
v_gene: TRBV4-2
d_gene: .
abundance: few
len: 15
CDR3aa: CASSQDPGLTSEQYF
CDR3nt: TGTGCCAGCAGCCAAGATCCGGGACTCACAAGCGAGCAGTACTTC

j_gene: TRBJ1-1
v_gene: TRBV20-1
d_gene: .
abundance: many
len: 15
CDR3aa: CSARGGLNMNTEAFF
CDR3nt: TGCAGTGCTAGAGGGGGACTTAACATGAACACTGAAGCTTTCTTT

j_gene: TRBJ2-7
v_gene: TRBV28
d_gene: TRBD1
abundance: many
len: 14
CDR3aa: CASSWGTELYEQYF
CDR3nt: TGTGCCAGCAGTTGGGGGACAGAGCTCTACGAGCAGTACTTC

j_gene: TRBJ2-7
v_gene: TRBV19
d_gene: TRBD2
abundance: .
len: 13
CDR3aa: CASSIGRQSEQYF
CDR3nt: TGTGCCAGTAGTATCGGGAGGCAAAGCGAGCAGTACTTC

j_gene: TRBJ2-1
v_gene: TRBV5-6
d_gene: TRBD2
abundance: .
len: 15
CDR3aa: CASSLLLAGGNEQFF
CDR3nt: TGTGCCAGCAGCTTGTTACTAGCGGGGGGGAATGAGCAGTTCTTC

j_gene: TRBJ1-2
v_gene: TRBV5-8
d_gene: TRBD1
abundance: few
len: 17
CDR3aa: CASSLWGTGAQTYGYTF
CDR3nt: TGTGCCAGCAGCTTGTGGGGGACAGGGGCTCAAACCTATGGCTACACCTTC

j_gene: TRBJ1-1
v_gene: TRBV7-9
d_gene: .
abundance: .
len: 16
CDR3aa: CASSQYEGPRNTEAFF
CDR3nt: TGTGCCAGCAGCCAATACGAGGGGCCAAGGAACACTGAAGCTTTCTTT

j_gene: TRBJ1-1
v_gene: TRBV10-3
d_gene: TRBD1
abundance: .
len: 14
CDR3aa: CAIRPDRGSTEAFF
CDR3nt: TGTGCCATCAGGCCGGACAGGGGGAGCACTGAAGCTTTCTTT

j_gene: TRBJ2-1
v_gene: TRBV20-1
d_gene: .
abundance: few
len: 14
CDR3aa: CSASSPGLYNEQFF
CDR3nt: TGCAGTGCTAGCAGTCCGGGGCTGTACAATGAGCAGTTCTTC

j_gene: TRBJ1-2
v_gene: TRBV12-3/TRBV12-4
d_gene: .
abundance: .
len: 13
CDR3aa: CASVRQGDYGYTF
CDR3nt: TGTGCCAGCGTCCGGCAGGGAGACTATGGCTACACCTTC

j_gene: TRBJ2-6
v_gene: TRBV10-3
d_gene: .
abundance: .
len: 16
CDR3aa: CAISDDLYSGANVLTF
CDR3nt: TGTGCCATCAGTGATGATCTTTACTCTGGGGCCAACGTCCTGACTTTC

j_gene: TRBJ2-3
v_gene: TRBV4-2
d_gene: .
abundance: .
len: 12
CDR3aa: CASSSTTDTQYF
CDR3nt: TGTGCCAGCAGCTCGACCACAGATACGCAGTATTTT

j_gene: TRBJ2-1
v_gene: TRBV10-3
d_gene: .
abundance: few
len: 14
CDR3aa: CAIDRDSPSRQQFF
CDR3nt: TGTGCCATCGACAGGGACTCCCCCTCCCGACAGCAGTTCTTC

j_gene: TRBJ2-2
v_gene: TRBV15
d_gene: .
abundance: few
len: 13
CDR3aa: CATSRDVAGELFF
CDR3nt: TGTGCCACCAGCAGAGATGTCGCCGGGGAGCTGTTTTTT

j_gene: TRBJ2-3
v_gene: TRBV25-1
d_gene: TRBD1
abundance: .
len: 13
CDR3aa: CASRTGGEDTQYF
CDR3nt: TGTGCCAGCAGGACAGGGGGCGAAGATACGCAGTATTTT

j_gene: TRBJ2-3
v_gene: TRBV10-3
d_gene: .
abundance: .
len: 12
CDR3aa: CAILGPTDTQYF
CDR3nt: TGTGCCATCCTAGGCCCCACAGATACGCAGTATTTT

j_gene: TRBJ2-7
v_gene: TRBV20-1
d_gene: TRBD1
abundance: .
len: 13
CDR3aa: CSADGTGGYEQYF
CDR3nt: TGCAGTGCTGACGGGACAGGGGGCTACGAGCAGTACTTC

j_gene: TRBJ2-1
v_gene: TRBV12-3/TRBV12-4
d_gene: .
abundance: .
len: 12
CDR3aa: CASSREYNEQFF
CDR3nt: TGTGCCAGCAGCAGGGAATACAATGAGCAGTTCTTC

j_gene: TRBJ1-2
v_gene: TRBV4-1
d_gene: TRBD1
abundance: .
len: 18
CDR3aa: CASSPPWDRGRGGYGYTF
CDR3nt: TGCGCCAGCAGCCCCCCTTGGGACAGGGGGCGCGGAGGCTATGGCTACACCTTC

j_gene: TRBJ2-3
v_gene: TRBV12-3/TRBV12-4
d_gene: .
abundance: .
len: 13
CDR3aa: CASSPPKQNTQYF
CDR3nt: TGTGCCAGCAGCCCTCCAAAACAGAATACGCAGTATTTT

j_gene: TRBJ2-1
v_gene: TRBV4-1
d_gene: .
abundance: .
len: 13
CDR3aa: CASSGRSYNEQFF
CDR3nt: TGCGCCAGCTCAGGGAGATCCTACAATGAGCAGTTCTTC

j_gene: TRBJ2-7
v_gene: TRBV29-1
d_gene: TRBD2
abundance: many
len: 11
CDR3aa: CSVGEGYEQYF
CDR3nt: TGCAGCGTTGGGGAGGGCTACGAGCAGTACTTC

j_gene: TRBJ1-4
v_gene: TRBV7-9
d_gene: .
abundance: .
len: 16
CDR3aa: CASSLSGTQGPEKLFF
CDR3nt: TGTGCCAGCAGCTTATCGGGGACACAGGGACCTGAAAAACTGTTTTTT

j_gene: TRBJ1-4
v_gene: TRBV30
d_gene: .
abundance: .
len: 15
CDR3aa: CACNPTGSTNEKLFF
CDR3nt: TGTGCCTGCAATCCGACCGGATCAACTAATGAAAAACTGTTTTTT

j_gene: TRBJ2-3
v_gene: TRBV7-6
d_gene: TRBD2
abundance: .
len: 15
CDR3aa: CASSLRTSGSDTQYF
CDR3nt: TGTGCCAGCAGCTTACGGACTAGCGGTTCAGATACGCAGTATTTT